The clone carrying this TCR beta chain was seen only a few times. The antigen is unknown. The beta constant-region primer was an equimolar mix of two oligonucleotides covering TRBC1 and TRBC2. The ligated cDNA underwent four PCR rounds using SP2 and nested alpha and beta constant-region primers. In TCRdb, the UMI-ligation and nested PCR reads were re-called with MiXCR into one record per CDR3 protein. This sample has 130,000 to 150,000 distinct CDR3 sequences; about a sixth occur once, and the top ten carry roughly 0.13%. Germline CDR1 is SGHAT and CDR2 is FQNNGV. V lost 2 bases to trimming and J lost 0 bases; unmatched junction nucleotides: 5. The CDR3 sequence is 16 residues long. This specimen comes from a study of naive and memory T cell subsets. From the second PCR step, alpha and beta chains were amplified apart. Study observations and caveats: Especially in CD8 cells, naive repertoires contained a few larger clonotypes, possibly CD45RA-re-expressing memory cells.

The receptor comes from a human donor in good health. The sample comprised naive CD4+ T cells from blood. V gene TRBV11-2 combines with J gene TRBJ2-3, with 7 bases fitting TRBD2. The CDR3 region is CASSLRGSGSTDTQYF. CDR3 in DNA: TGTGCCAGCAGCTTACGAGGTAGCGGGAGCACAGATACGCAGTATTTT.